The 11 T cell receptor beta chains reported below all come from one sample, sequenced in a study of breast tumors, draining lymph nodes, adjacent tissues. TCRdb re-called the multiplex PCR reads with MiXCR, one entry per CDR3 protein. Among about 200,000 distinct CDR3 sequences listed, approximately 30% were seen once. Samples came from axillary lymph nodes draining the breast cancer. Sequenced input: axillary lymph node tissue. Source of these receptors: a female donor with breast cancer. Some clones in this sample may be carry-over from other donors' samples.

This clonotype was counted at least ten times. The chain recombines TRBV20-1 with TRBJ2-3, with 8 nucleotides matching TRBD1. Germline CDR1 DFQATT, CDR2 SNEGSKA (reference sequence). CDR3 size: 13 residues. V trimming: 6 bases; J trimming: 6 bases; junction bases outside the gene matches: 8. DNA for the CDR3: TGCAGTGCACCGGACAGGGCTTGGGATACGCAGTATTTT. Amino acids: CSAPDRAWDTQYF.

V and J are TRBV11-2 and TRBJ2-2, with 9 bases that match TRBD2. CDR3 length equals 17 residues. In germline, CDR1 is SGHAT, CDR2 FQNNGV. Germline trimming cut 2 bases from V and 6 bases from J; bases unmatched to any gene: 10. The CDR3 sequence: CASSLSPAGGHAGELFF. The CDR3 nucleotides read TGTGCCAGCAGCTTATCGCCAGCGGGGGGTCACGCCGGGGAGCTGTTTTTT.

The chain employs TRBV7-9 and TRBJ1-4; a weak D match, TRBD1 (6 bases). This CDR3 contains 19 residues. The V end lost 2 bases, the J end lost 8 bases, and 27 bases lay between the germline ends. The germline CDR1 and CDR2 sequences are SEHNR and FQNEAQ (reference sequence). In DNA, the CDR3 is TGTGCCAGCAGCTTAACTCCTAGACTAGCGGGGGGGGCGAGAGAAAAACTGTTTTTT. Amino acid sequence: CASSLTPRLAGGAREKLFF.

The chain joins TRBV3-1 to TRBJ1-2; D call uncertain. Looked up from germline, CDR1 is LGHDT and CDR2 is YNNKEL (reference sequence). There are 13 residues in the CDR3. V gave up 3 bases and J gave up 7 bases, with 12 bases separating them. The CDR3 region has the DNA TGTGCCAGCAGCCACTTGGGCAGCCGTGGCTACACCTTC. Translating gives CASSHLGSRGYTF.

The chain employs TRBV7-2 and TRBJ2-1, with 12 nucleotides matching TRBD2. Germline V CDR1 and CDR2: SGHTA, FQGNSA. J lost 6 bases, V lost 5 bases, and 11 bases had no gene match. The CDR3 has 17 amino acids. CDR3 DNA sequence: TGTGCCAGCAGCCCTAGCGTGACTAGCGGGGGTCTCAATGAGCAGTTCTTC. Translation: CASSPSVTSGGLNEQFF.

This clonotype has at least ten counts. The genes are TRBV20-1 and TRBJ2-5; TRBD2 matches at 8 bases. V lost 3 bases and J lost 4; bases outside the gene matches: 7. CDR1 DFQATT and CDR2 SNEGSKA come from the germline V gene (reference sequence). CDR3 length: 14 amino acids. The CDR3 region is CSARDRTSPETQYF. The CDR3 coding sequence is TGCAGTGCTAGGGACCGGACTAGCCCAGAGACCCAGTACTTC.

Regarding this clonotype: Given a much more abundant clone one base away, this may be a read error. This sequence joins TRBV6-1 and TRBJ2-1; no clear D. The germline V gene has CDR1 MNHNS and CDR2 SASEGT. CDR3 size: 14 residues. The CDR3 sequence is CASSQAWHLGEQFF. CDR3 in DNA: TGTGCCAGCAGTCAAGCCTGGCACCTAGGCGAGCAGTTCTTC.

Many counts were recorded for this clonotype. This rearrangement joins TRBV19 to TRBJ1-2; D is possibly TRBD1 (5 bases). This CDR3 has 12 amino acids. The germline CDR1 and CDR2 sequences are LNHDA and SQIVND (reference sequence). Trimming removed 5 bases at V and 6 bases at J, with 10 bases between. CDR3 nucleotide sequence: TGTGCCAGTAGTGGGTTGGGACATGGCTACACCTTC. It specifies CASSGLGHGYTF.

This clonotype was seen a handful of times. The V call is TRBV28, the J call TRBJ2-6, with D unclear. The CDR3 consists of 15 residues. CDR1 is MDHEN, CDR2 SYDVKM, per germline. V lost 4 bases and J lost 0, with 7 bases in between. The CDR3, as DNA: TGTGCCAGCAGTTCCCAGGTCTCTGGGGCCAACGTCCTGACTTTC. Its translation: CASSSQVSGANVLTF.

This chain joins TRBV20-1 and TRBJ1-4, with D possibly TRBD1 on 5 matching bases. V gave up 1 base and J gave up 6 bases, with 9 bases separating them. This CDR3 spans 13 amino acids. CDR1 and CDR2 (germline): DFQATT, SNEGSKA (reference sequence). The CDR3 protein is CSARAGGYEKLFF. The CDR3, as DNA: TGCAGTGCTAGAGCCGGGGGGTATGAAAAACTGTTTTTT.

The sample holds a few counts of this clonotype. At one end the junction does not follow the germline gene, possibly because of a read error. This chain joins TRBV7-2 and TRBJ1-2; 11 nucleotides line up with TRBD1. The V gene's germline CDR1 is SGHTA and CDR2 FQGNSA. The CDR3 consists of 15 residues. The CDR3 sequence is CASSSDRGRGDGYPF. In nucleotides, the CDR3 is TGTGCCAGCAGCTCGGACAGGGGGCGGGGCGATGGCTACCCCTTC.